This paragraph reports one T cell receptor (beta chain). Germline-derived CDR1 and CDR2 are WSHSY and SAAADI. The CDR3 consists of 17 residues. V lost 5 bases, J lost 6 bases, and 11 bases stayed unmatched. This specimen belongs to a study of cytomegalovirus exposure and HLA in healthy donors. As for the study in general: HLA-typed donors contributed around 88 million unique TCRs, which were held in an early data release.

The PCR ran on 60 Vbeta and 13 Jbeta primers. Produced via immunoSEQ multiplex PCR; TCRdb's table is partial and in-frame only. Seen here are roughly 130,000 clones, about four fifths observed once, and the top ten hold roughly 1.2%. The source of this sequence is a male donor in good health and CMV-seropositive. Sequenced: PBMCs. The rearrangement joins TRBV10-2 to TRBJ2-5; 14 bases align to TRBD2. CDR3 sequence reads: CASSPGATSGGAKTQYF. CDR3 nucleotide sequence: TGCGCCAGCAGTCCAGGGGCGACTAGCGGGGGGGCGAAGACCCAGTACTTC.